Each of the 10 T cell receptor beta chains below was sequenced from the same sample in a study of blood T cell repertoires in COVID-19. Sequencing used immunoSEQ multiplex PCR; TCRdb keeps in-frame clones, though not all of them. The table records roughly 8,500 clones, around 80% of them present only once. The sequencing sample was made of peripheral blood. The receptors here all came from a man aged 70 or older with active COVID-19.

The chain employs TRBV18 and TRBJ1-1, with 8 positions matching TRBD1. Losses at the gene ends were 6 bases for V and 6 bases for J; bases not matched to a gene: 9. The V gene's germline CDR1 is KGHSH and CDR2 LQKENI. CDR3 size: 14 residues. The CDR3 nucleotides read TGTGCCAGCTCCCCAGGACAGGGACTATCTGAAGCTTTCTTT. Protein product: CASSPGQGLSEAFF.

The sample holds one count of this clone. The chain recombines TRBV27 with TRBJ2-7; 7 bases are shared with TRBD1. Germline values: CDR1 MNHEY, CDR2 SMNVEV (reference sequence). There are 15 residues in the CDR3. The V and J ends lost 5 bases and 3 bases, in that order; junction bases with no gene match: 10. The chain's CDR3 is CASSIKWTGVYEQYF. CDR3 coding DNA: TGTGCCAGCAGTATAAAGTGGACAGGCGTCTACGAGCAGTACTTC.

The rearrangement links TRBV7-3 to TRBJ2-2; 7 positions match TRBD2. This CDR3 contains 14 residues. V shed 4 bases, J shed 4 bases, and the junction held 3 bases outside the gene matches. Germline assignment: CDR1 SGHTA and CDR2 FQGTGA. In DNA form, the CDR3 reads TGTGCCAGCAGCTCTAGCGGACTCACCGGGGAGCTGTTTTTT. This translates into CASSSSGLTGELFF.

This clone was counted a few times. V is TRBV7-9 and J is TRBJ2-1; 7 bases fit TRBD1. There are 15 residues in the CDR3. Trimming took 5 bases from V and 6 from J; bases not matched to a gene: 10. Germline values: CDR1 SEHNR, CDR2 FQNEAQ (reference sequence). The CDR3 DNA reads TGTGCCAGCAGCCCCTGGGACAGATGGGCCAATGAGCAGTTCTTC. Protein: CASSPWDRWANEQFF.

The rearrangement links TRBV19 to TRBJ2-1, with 8 positions matching TRBD2. The V segment lost 5 bases and the J segment 4 bases; nucleotides outside the gene matches: 4. The CDR3 extends over 14 amino acids. Germline V gives CDR1 LNHDA, CDR2 SQIVND (reference sequence). CDR3 region: CASSPTSAYNEQFF. DNA of the CDR3: TGTGCCAGTAGTCCGACTAGCGCGTACAATGAGCAGTTCTTC.

This clone was seen once. The V and J genes are TRBV4-2 and TRBJ2-3; maybe TRBD1 (6 bases). The CDR3 extends over 17 amino acids. Germline CDR1 LGHNA, CDR2 YNFKEQ. V was shortened by 2 bases and J by 3 bases, with 18 bases between the two germline ends. This chain's CDR3 is CASSQKWGLSSTDTQYF. The DNA for the CDR3 is TGTGCCAGCAGCCAAAAGTGGGGGCTCAGTTCGACAGATACGCAGTATTTT.

The chain is built from TRBV5-1 and TRBJ1-1; the D gene is possibly TRBD1 (6 bases). V was shortened by 4 bases and J by 1 base, with 14 bases between the two germline ends. This CDR3 comprises 15 residues. CDR1 is SGHRS, CDR2 YFSETQ, per germline. The CDR3 sequence is CASSPALGQNTEAFF. CDR3 sequence (DNA): TGCGCCAGCAGCCCTGCTTTGGGACAGAACACTGAAGCTTTCTTT. Supplemented by reference TRBV5-1 and TRBJ1-1, the full variable domain reads KAGVTQTPRYLIKTRGQQVTLSCSPISGHRSVSWYQQTPGQGLQFLFEYFSETQRNKGNFPGRFSGRQFSNSRSEMNVSTLELGDSALYLCASSPALGQNTEAFFGQGTRLTVV.

This chain joins TRBV4-1 and TRBJ1-4; D remains ambiguous. V was clipped by 4 bases and J by 5 bases, with 11 bases between them. CDR3 length: 14 residues. The germline V gene encodes CDR1 MGHRA and CDR2 YSYEKL. In DNA, the CDR3 is TGCGCCAGCAGCCCTCCTGGCAGGAATGAAAAACTGTTTTTT. Translation: CASSPPGRNEKLFF.

The gene calls are TRBV6-5 and TRBJ1-2; D remains unclear. CDR3 length equals 15 residues. Germline CDR1 reads MNHEY; CDR2 reads SVGAGI. Trimming shortened V by 0 bases and J by 6 bases, and 14 bases separated the two germline ends. The CDR3 nucleotides are TGTGCCAGCAGTTACTCGGGTCAGGTCGTGGATGGCTACACCTTC. Its translation: CASSYSGQVVDGYTF.

The chain uses TRBV19 and TRBJ1-2, with 7 bases aligning to TRBD1. J was trimmed by 6 bases and V by 3 bases; bases with no gene match: 1. Looked up from germline, CDR1 is LNHDA and CDR2 is SQIVND (reference sequence). The CDR3 consists of 12 residues. The CDR3 reads CASSMTGNGYTF. CDR3 DNA: TGTGCCAGTAGTATGACAGGGAATGGCTACACCTTC.